The 13 T cell receptor beta chains in this list originate from one sample, sequenced in a study of OX40 agonist ivuxolimab in advanced cancers. Here immunoSEQ multiplex PCR was the method, and the copy in TCRdb shows in-frame clones only, minus some. Of 50,000 to 75,000 clones detected, roughly 77% appear once; the ten largest clones hold roughly 1.2%. The sequenced sample was CD4+ or CD8+ T cells sorted from blood, obtained in a trial of the OX40 agonist ivuxolimab. The receptors come from an adult with an advanced solid tumor such as melanoma, head and neck, liver or kidney cancer.

J is TRBJ2-3 and V is TRBV5-6; TRBD2 aligns across 7 bases. The CDR3 sequence is 17 residues long. V lost 4 bases to trimming and J lost 0 bases; unmatched junction nucleotides: 11. The germline V gene encodes CDR1 SGHDT and CDR2 YYEEEE. CDR3 in amino acids: CASSPPGRGRSTDTQYF. The DNA for the CDR3 is TGTGCCAGCAGCCCACCGGGGAGGGGACGGAGCACAGATACGCAGTATTTT.

V gene TRBV7-9 combines with J gene TRBJ1-2, with D unclear. The CDR3 loop spans 13 amino acids. The ends were cut back, 5 bases at V and 4 bases at J, with 11 bases in the middle. Germline V lookup: CDR1 SEHNR, CDR2 FQNEAQ (reference sequence). The CDR3 nucleotides read TGTGCCAGCAGCCGGGCGGCCCTCTATGGCTACACCTTC. Translated: CASSRAALYGYTF.

The V call is TRBV28, the J call TRBJ2-3; D may be TRBD2 (6 bases). The CDR3 length is 12 residues. The V and J ends lost 7 bases and 3 bases respectively, with 8 bases between them. The germline V gene encodes CDR1 MDHEN and CDR2 SYDVKM. CDR3 sequence reads: CASTGETDTQYF. The CDR3 nucleotides are TGTGCCAGCACGGGAGAGACAGATACGCAGTATTTT.

The genes are TRBV4-1 and TRBJ1-1; 8 nucleotides line up with TRBD1. The V gene's germline CDR1 is MGHRA and CDR2 YSYEKL. J was trimmed by 1 base and V by 5 bases; bases with no gene match: 6. This CDR3 comprises 15 residues. CDR3 coding DNA: TGCGCCAGCAGCTACAGACAGGGGAGGAACACTGAAGCTTTCTTT. Translated: CASSYRQGRNTEAFF.

The genes are TRBV30 and TRBJ1-1, with D unclear. Germline V gene data show CDR1 as GTSNPN and CDR2 as SVGIG (reference sequence). V gave up 1 base and J gave up 1 base, with 10 bases separating them. CDR3 length equals 14 residues. In DNA, the CDR3 is TGTGCCTGGAGTGGGCCGGGGAAGAACACTGAAGCTTTCTTT. Protein product: CAWSGPGKNTEAFF. The whole variable domain, remainder taken from reference TRBV30 and TRBJ1-1, is SQTIHQWPATLVQPVGSPLSLECTVEGTSNPNLYWYRQAAGRGLQLLFYSVGIGQISSEVPQNLSASRPQDRQFILSSKKLLLSDSGFYLCAWSGPGKNTEAFFGQGTRLTVV.

The gene calls are TRBV19 and TRBJ1-2, with D possibly being TRBD1 (6 bases). Trimming removed 4 bases from V and 0 bases from J, with 9 bases in between. The CDR3 spans 14 residues. Germline loops: CDR1 LNHDA, CDR2 SQIVND (reference sequence). The CDR3 nucleotides read TGTGCCAGTAGTAGGGACATCGCTAACTATGGCTACACCTTC. Translated: CASSRDIANYGYTF.

The chain joins TRBV19 to TRBJ1-5, with D possibly being TRBD1 (6 bases). With 6 bases removed from V and 3 bases from J, the gap between germline ends came to 9 bases. The germline V gene has CDR1 LNHDA and CDR2 SQIVND (reference sequence). The CDR3 contains 13 residues. The CDR3 coding sequence is TGTGCCAGTAGGCGGGACAACAATCAGCCCCAGCATTTT. This encodes CASRRDNNQPQHF.

The chain recombines TRBV19 with TRBJ2-5; D possibly corresponds to TRBD1 (6 bases). Germline V gene lookup returns CDR1 LNHDA and CDR2 SQIVND (reference sequence). The CDR3 loop spans 13 amino acids. V lost 8 bases and J lost 4, with 14 bases in between. The CDR3 sequence: CASSGALGETQYF. The DNA for the CDR3 is TGTGCCAGTTCAGGGGCCCTTGGAGAGACCCAGTACTTC.

The rearrangement uses TRBV4-1 and TRBJ2-3; 11 bases agree with TRBD1. With 4 bases clipped from V and 5 bases from J, the junction kept 5 bases outside the gene matches. Per the germline V gene, CDR1 is MGHRA and CDR2 is YSYEKL. The CDR3 has 15 residues. The CDR3, as DNA: TGCGCCAGCAGCCCCGGACAGGGGGCGTTAGATACGCAGTATTTT. Protein sequence: CASSPGQGALDTQYF.

The CDR3 sequence is CAWSATGEQPQHF. DNA of the CDR3: TGTGCCTGGAGCGCCACAGGGGAACAGCCCCAGCATTTT. The chain recombines TRBV30 with TRBJ1-5, with TRBD1 matching over 7 bases. Germline CDR1 reads GTSNPN; CDR2 reads SVGIG (reference sequence). This CDR3 comprises 13 residues. V dropped 3 bases and J dropped 7; count of bases not matched to a gene: 6. The full variable domain, its missing parts supplied by reference TRBV30 and TRBJ1-5, is SQTIHQWPATLVQPVGSPLSLECTVEGTSNPNLYWYRQAAGRGLQLLFYSVGIGQISSEVPQNLSASRPQDRQFILSSKKLLLSDSGFYLCAWSATGEQPQHFGDGTRLSIL.

The chain has TRBV6-5 and TRBJ1-6, with D perhaps matching TRBD1 (6 bases). The CDR3 length is 16 residues. Germline V gene lookup returns CDR1 MNHEY and CDR2 SVGAGI. V was shortened by 0 bases and J by 6 bases, with 12 bases between the two germline ends. The CDR3 coding sequence is TGTGCCAGCAGTTACTCCCGACAGGCCTTTAATTCACCCCTCCACTTT. Residues: CASSYSRQAFNSPLHF.

The rearrangement links TRBV11-2 to TRBJ2-5; 9 nucleotides line up with TRBD1. J lost 3 bases, V lost 1 base, and 9 bases had no gene match. CDR1 is SGHAT and CDR2 is FQNNGV in the germline V gene. This CDR3 has 17 amino acids. DNA for the CDR3: TGTGCCAGCAGCTTAGGGGGTGGAGGGACAGGGAAAGAGACCCAGTACTTC. This gives the protein CASSLGGGGTGKETQYF.

The rearrangement uses TRBV2 and TRBJ2-7, with D possibly matching TRBD1 (5 bases). V was trimmed by 7 bases and J by 1 base, leaving 14 bases between them. The germline V gene has CDR1 SNHLY and CDR2 FYNNEI. This CDR3 has 14 residues. The CDR3: CASMVSGWSYEQYF. As DNA, the CDR3 is TGTGCCAGCATGGTTTCAGGGTGGTCCTACGAGCAGTACTTC.